These 15 T cell receptor beta chains were all obtained from the same sample, sequenced in a study of blood T cell repertoires in COVID-19. Produced via immunoSEQ multiplex PCR; TCRdb's table is partial and in-frame only. The repertoire holds some 290,000 clones, 85% to 90% seen once, with 11% in the top ten. The specimen was peripheral blood. Receptor source: a woman aged 25 to 45 with COVID-19, enrolled during active disease.

The J gene is TRBJ1-1, the V gene TRBV7-9; D unclear. The V gene lost 4 bases and the J gene lost 3 bases, with 6 bases spanning the gap. The CDR3 extends over 12 amino acids. CDR1 and CDR2 from the germline V gene are SEHNR and FQNEAQ (reference sequence). CDR3 sequence: CASSYSDTEAFF. CDR3 in DNA: TGTGCCAGCAGCTACAGTGACACTGAAGCTTTCTTT.

The chain carries TRBV14 and TRBJ1-3; the D is unclear. This CDR3 contains 15 residues. Looked up from germline, CDR1 is SGHDN and CDR2 is FVKESK. V shed 4 bases and J shed 0 bases, with 10 bases lying between them. CDR3 in DNA: TGTGCCAGCAGCCTACACCTTTTCTCTGGAAACACCATATATTTT. Amino acids: CASSLHLFSGNTIYF.

The chain recombines TRBV29-1 with TRBJ1-1; TRBD1 might be the D (5 bases). The CDR3 contains 11 residues. V lost 7 bases and J 8 bases, leaving 14 bases between the germline ends. CDR1 and CDR2 from the germline V gene are SQVTM and ANQGSEA. The CDR3 DNA reads TGCAGCGCCGAGCGACAGATCGAAGCTTTCTTT. The encoded protein is CSAERQIEAFF.

The gene calls are TRBV9 and TRBJ1-1, with TRBD1 as a possible D gene (6 bases). Trimming cost V 4 bases and J 6 bases, with 19 bases left between them. The CDR3 spans 15 residues. CDR1 is SGDLS, CDR2 YYNGEE, per germline. The CDR3 DNA reads TGTGCCAGCAGCCCACATGGGGGGCGGGAGGCTGAAGCTTTCTTT. Translated, it gives CASSPHGGREAEAFF.

The rearrangement joins TRBV6-2 or TRBV6-3 to TRBJ2-5, with 10 bases fitting TRBD2. V gave up 0 bases and J gave up 5 bases; unmatched junction bases: 18. CDR3 length equals 20 residues. The germline CDR1 and CDR2 sequences are MNHEY and SVGEGT. The CDR3 nucleotides read TGTGCCAGCAGTTACTCGATCGGAACTAGCGGGGTGGTTAGTTGGGAGACCCAGTACTTC. Translated: CASSYSIGTSGVVSWETQYF.

The J gene is TRBJ1-6, the V gene TRBV2; D is ambiguous. CDR3 length: 14 amino acids. The V end was cut by 4 bases, the J end by 5 bases, with 9 bases between. CDR1 and CDR2 from the germline V gene are SNHLY and FYNNEI. This CDR3 reads CASSGEGHNSPLHF. For the CDR3, the DNA is TGTGCCAGCAGTGGTGAGGGCCATAATTCACCCCTCCACTTT.

V usage is TRBV27 and J usage is TRBJ1-5; D is ambiguous. V was pared by 0 bases and J by 6 bases, with 6 bases between. This CDR3 is built from 13 residues. Germline V gene lookup returns CDR1 MNHEY and CDR2 SMNVEV (reference sequence). In nucleotides, the CDR3 is TGTGCCAGCAGTTTATCGATCGGTCAGCCCCAGCATTTT. It specifies CASSLSIGQPQHF.

The chain links TRBV19 to TRBJ1-2; 7 bases line up with TRBD1. The CDR3 runs 17 residues. V lost 7 bases and J lost 4; bases outside the gene matches: 18. Germline V gene sequence: CDR1 LNHDA, CDR2 SQIVND (reference sequence). CDR3 residues: CASNPHPTGRRGYGYTF. The CDR3, as DNA: TGTGCCAGTAACCCCCACCCGACAGGGCGGAGAGGCTATGGCTACACCTTC.

This clone was seen more than once but under ten times. The rearrangement links TRBV7-8 to TRBJ1-5; D uncertain. The V end lost 1 base, the J end lost 9 bases, and 19 bases lay between the germline ends. Germline loops: CDR1 SGHVS, CDR2 FQNEAQ. The CDR3 totals 16 residues. CDR3 nucleotides: TGTGCCAGCAGCTTAGACAGCTATAGTCCCCCTTCGCCCCAGCATTTT. Translation: CASSLDSYSPPSPQHF.

This clone was observed a single time. V usage is TRBV6-6 and J usage is TRBJ1-5, with D hard to call. Trimming stripped 0 bases from V and 1 base from J, with 7 bases between. CDR3 length equals 15 residues. Germline CDR1 reads MNHNY; CDR2 reads SVGAGI (reference sequence). Here the CDR3 reads CASSYSSGSNQPQHF. As DNA, the CDR3 is TGTGCCAGCAGTTACTCCTCGGGGAGCAATCAGCCCCAGCATTTT.

This clone has only one observation. The V gene is TRBV7-9, the J gene TRBJ2-7; 7 bases match TRBD1. The V gene's germline CDR1 is SEHNR and CDR2 FQNEAQ (reference sequence). V lost 5 bases, J lost 3 bases, and 7 bases stayed unmatched. The CDR3 has 14 amino acids. This chain's CDR3 is CASSPLGGDYEQYF. The DNA of the CDR3 is TGTGCCAGCAGCCCTTTAGGGGGCGACTACGAGCAGTACTTC.

The rearrangement uses TRBV9 and TRBJ2-2; TRBD2 matches 8 bases. CDR1 SGDLS and CDR2 YYNGEE come from the germline V gene. J was trimmed by 2 bases and V by 1 base; bases with no gene match: 4. The CDR3 is 16 amino acids. CDR3 amino acids: CASSVTAGGNTGELFF. The CDR3 nucleotides are TGTGCCAGCAGCGTAACGGCGGGGGGAAACACCGGGGAGCTGTTTTTT.

The V and J genes are TRBV11-2 and TRBJ2-2; D unclear. CDR3 size: 13 residues. Trimming took 1 base from V and 7 from J, leaving 7 bases between them. Germline CDR1 and CDR2: SGHAT and FQNNGV. The CDR3 coding sequence is TGTGCCAGCAGCTTAGTGGTCGGCGGGGAGCTGTTTTTT. This encodes CASSLVVGGELFF.

This sequence joins TRBV27 and TRBJ1-5, with D uncertain. Trimming cost V 2 bases and J 4 bases, with 12 bases left between them. CDR1 MNHEY and CDR2 SMNVEV come from the germline V gene (reference sequence). The CDR3 contains 15 residues. The CDR3 DNA is TGTGCCAGCAGTTTAATTCCCCCAGGTAATCAGCCCCAGCATTTT. Translation: CASSLIPPGNQPQHF.

The rearrangement links TRBV7-6 to TRBJ2-7, with TRBD2 matching over 16 bases. With V trimmed by 8 bases and J by 7 bases, 14 bases remained unmatched. Germline CDR1 SGHVS, CDR2 FNYEAQ. The CDR3 length is 17 residues. CDR3 loop: CASAAAGLAGGTLEQYF. For the CDR3, the DNA is TGTGCCAGCGCCGCGGCGGGACTAGCGGGGGGGACATTGGAGCAGTACTTC.